The 9 T cell receptor beta chains below were found in one sample sequenced in a study of CD8+CD57+ T cells in acquired aplastic anemia. The study profiled TCR beta VDJ and CDR3 using genomic DNA as template. TCRdb re-derived calls from the reads in MiXCR, one entry per CDR3 protein. The repertoire holds 150,000 to 200,000 distinct CDR3 sequences, 55% to 70% seen once, with about half in the top ten. Sequencing was carried out using sorted CD4+, CD8+, or CD8+CD57+ T cells (not recorded which) from PBMCs. These receptors were collected from a human donor with severe aplastic anemia or a healthy control (not recorded which).

The rearrangement joins TRBV25-1 to TRBJ2-7; 7 bases align to TRBD1. V lost 4 bases, J lost 4 bases, and 10 bases stayed unmatched. This CDR3 has 15 amino acids. CDR1 and CDR2 (germline): MGHDK, SYGVNS. The CDR3 region is CASSVSLGQIYEQYF. In nucleotides, the CDR3 is TGTGCCAGCAGTGTATCCCTGGGACAGATATACGAGCAGTACTTC.

The chain links TRBV20-1 to TRBJ1-6, with D possibly being TRBD1 (5 bases). V dropped 0 bases and J dropped 7 bases, with 16 bases sitting between them. The CDR3 is made up of 16 amino acids. In germline, CDR1 is DFQATT, CDR2 SNEGSKA (reference sequence). The CDR3 is CSARDLGQGENSPLHF. Written as DNA, the CDR3 is TGCAGTGCTAGAGATCTAGGTCAGGGTGAGAATTCACCCCTCCACTTT.

This clonotype was seen just once. This chain uses TRBV5-1 with TRBJ1-3; D gene unclear. This CDR3 is 15 amino acids long. V lost 2 bases and J lost 0, with 9 bases in between. Germline V CDR1 and CDR2: SGHRS, YFSETQ. DNA of the CDR3: TGCGCCAGCAGCTTAGGGCGGTACTCTGGAAACACCATATATTTT. The encoded protein is CASSLGRYSGNTIYF.

As regards this clonotype: At one end the junction does not follow the germline gene, possibly because of a read error. This rearrangement joins TRBV7-7 to TRBJ1-2; D is possibly TRBD1 (5 bases). Germline V gene sequence: CDR1 SSHAT, CDR2 FNYEAQ (reference sequence). This CDR3 region has 14 residues. For the CDR3, the DNA is TGTGCTAGCAGCTTAGTACCCCAAGGGGCTGGCTACACCTTC. It encodes CASSLVPQGAGYTF. The variable domain in full, completed from reference TRBV7-7 and TRBJ1-2, reads GAGVSQSPRYKVTKRGQDVTLRCDPISSHATLYWYQQALGQGPEFLTYFNYEAQPDKSGLPSDRFSAERPEGSISTLTIQRTEQRDSAMYRCASSLVPQGAGYTFGSGTRLTVV.

V usage is TRBV7-9 and J usage is TRBJ1-5, with 11 positions matching TRBD1. There are 18 residues in the CDR3. J lost 1 base, V lost 5 bases, and 10 bases had no gene match. Germline CDR1 is SEHNR and CDR2 is FQNEAQ (reference sequence). The CDR3 DNA is TGTGCCAGCAGCCATTTGGGACAGGGGGAATGGAGCAATCAGCCCCAGCATTTT. This sequence encodes CASSHLGQGEWSNQPQHF.

The rearrangement uses TRBV2 and TRBJ2-5; D gene uncertain. The CDR3 spans 15 residues. The V and J ends lost 1 base and 5 bases respectively, with 14 bases between them. Germline values: CDR1 SNHLY, CDR2 FYNNEI. CDR3 amino acids: CASSEGIYSSETQYF. CDR3 DNA: TGTGCCAGCAGTGAAGGGATATACTCATCGGAGACCCAGTACTTC.

V gene TRBV5-1 combines with J gene TRBJ2-5; 9 nucleotides line up with TRBD1. Unmatched junction bases numbered 12, after V lost 5 bases and J lost 4 bases. There are 16 residues in the CDR3. CDR1 and CDR2 from the germline V gene are SGHRS and YFSETQ. The CDR3 coding sequence is TGCGCCAGCAGTGTGGGAAACAGGGGGCAGGGAGAGACCCAGTACTTC. Encoded protein: CASSVGNRGQGETQYF.

This clonotype was found once. V and J are TRBV19 and TRBJ2-3; 8 bases fit TRBD1. V shed 7 bases, J shed 1 base, and the junction held 10 bases outside the gene matches. CDR1 LNHDA and CDR2 SQIVND come from the germline V gene (reference sequence). This CDR3 has 16 amino acids. CDR3 region: CASTRGQGGGTDTQYF. As DNA, the CDR3 is TGTGCCAGTACCCGAGGACAGGGCGGGGGCACAGATACGCAGTATTTT.

This chain links TRBV20-1 with TRBJ1-1; D unclear. There are 14 residues in the CDR3. V lost 6 bases and J 2 bases, leaving 16 bases between the germline ends. Looked up from germline, CDR1 is DFQATT and CDR2 is SNEGSKA (reference sequence). Written as DNA, the CDR3 is TGCAGTGCCCCAAATCCCCCAGCCAACACTGAAGCTTTCTTT. Protein sequence: CSAPNPPANTEAFF.